This T cell receptor (beta chain) was observed in a study of blood T cell repertoires in COVID-19. Across the study: Material from acute and convalescent COVID-19 was sourced from the United States, Italy and Spain. Sources were T cells, B-cell-depleted T cells, or PBMCs; the material itself was cDNA or gDNA.

CDR3 length: 13 residues. The germline V gene encodes CDR1 LGHDT and CDR2 YNNKEL (reference sequence). Trimming left V 1 base short and J 7 bases short, with 8 bases between. As processed by the authors: Amplification from reference gene primers served as the basis for estimated nucleated cell counts. The protocol was immunoSEQ multiplex PCR, while the TCRdb copy is restricted to in-frame clones and leaves out a portion. V and J calls and clone size are given by that table; D and trimming were obtained from the DNA. The sample gives 140,000 to 150,000 clones, approximately 82% of which show up once; roughly 15% is in the top ten.

Sequencing was done on a sample of peripheral blood. The receptor was derived from a human donor with acute or convalescent COVID-19. The donor label of this sample is uncertain. This rearrangement joins TRBV3-1 (or the pseudogene TRBV3-2) to TRBJ2-4; no clear D. In nucleotides, the CDR3 is TGTGCCAGCAGCCAAGCCCCCCGGAACATTCAGTACTTC. As protein: CASSQAPRNIQYF.